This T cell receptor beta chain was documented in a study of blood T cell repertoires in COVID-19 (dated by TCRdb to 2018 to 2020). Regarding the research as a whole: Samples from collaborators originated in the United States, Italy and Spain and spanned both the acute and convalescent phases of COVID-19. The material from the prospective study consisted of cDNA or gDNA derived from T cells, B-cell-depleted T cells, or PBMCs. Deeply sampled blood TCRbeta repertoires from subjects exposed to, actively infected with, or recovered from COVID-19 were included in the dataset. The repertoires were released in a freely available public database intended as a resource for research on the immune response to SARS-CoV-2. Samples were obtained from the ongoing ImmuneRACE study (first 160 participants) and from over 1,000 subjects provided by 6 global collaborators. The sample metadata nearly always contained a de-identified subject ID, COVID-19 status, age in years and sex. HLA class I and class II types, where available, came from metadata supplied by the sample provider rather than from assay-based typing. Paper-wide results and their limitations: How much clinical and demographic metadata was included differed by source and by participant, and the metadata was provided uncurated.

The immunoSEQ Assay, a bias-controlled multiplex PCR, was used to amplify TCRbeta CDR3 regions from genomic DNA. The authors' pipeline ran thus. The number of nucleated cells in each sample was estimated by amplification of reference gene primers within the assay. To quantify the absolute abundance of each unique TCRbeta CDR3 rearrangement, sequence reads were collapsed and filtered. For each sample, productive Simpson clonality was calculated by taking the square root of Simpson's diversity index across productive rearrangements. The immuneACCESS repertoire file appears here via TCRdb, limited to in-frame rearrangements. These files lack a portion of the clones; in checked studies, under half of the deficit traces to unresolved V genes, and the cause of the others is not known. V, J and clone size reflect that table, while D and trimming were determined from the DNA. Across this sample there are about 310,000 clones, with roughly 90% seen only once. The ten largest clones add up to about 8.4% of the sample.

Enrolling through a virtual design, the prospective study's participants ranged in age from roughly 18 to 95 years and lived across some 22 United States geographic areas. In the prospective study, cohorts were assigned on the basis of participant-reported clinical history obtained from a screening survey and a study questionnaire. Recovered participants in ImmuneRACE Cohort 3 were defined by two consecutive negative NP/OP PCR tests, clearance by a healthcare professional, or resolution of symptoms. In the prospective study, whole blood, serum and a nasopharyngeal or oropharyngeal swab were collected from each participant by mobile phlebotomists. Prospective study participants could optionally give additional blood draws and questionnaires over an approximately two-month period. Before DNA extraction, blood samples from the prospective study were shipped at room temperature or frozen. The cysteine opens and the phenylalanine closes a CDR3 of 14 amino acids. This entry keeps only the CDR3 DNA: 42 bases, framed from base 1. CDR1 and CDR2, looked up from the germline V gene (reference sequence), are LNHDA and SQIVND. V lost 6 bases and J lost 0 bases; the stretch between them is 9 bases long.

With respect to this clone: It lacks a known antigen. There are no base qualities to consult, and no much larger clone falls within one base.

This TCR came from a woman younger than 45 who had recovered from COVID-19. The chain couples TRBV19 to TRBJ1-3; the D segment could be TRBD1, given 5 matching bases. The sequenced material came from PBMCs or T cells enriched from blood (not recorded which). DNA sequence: TGTGCCAGTAGAATACAGGACTCTGGAAACACCATATATTTT. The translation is CASRIQDSGNTIYF. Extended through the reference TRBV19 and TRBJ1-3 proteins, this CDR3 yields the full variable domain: DGGITQSPKYLFRKEGQNVTLSCEQNLNHDAMYWYRQDPGQGLRLIYYSQIVNDFQKGDIAEGYSVSREKKESFPLTVTSAQKNPTAFYLCASRIQDSGNTIYFGEGSWLTVV.